The entry that follows covers one T cell receptor (beta chain) sequence. Its target is unknown. This entry belongs to a study of T cells in Graves' hyperthyroidism and ophthalmopathy. Findings and caveats of the study: Progression to ophthalmopathy was predicted a median of about six months early. A model built on 13 V-J features separated ophthalmopathy from stable hyperthyroidism.

Losses at the gene ends were 4 bases for V and 3 bases for J; bases not matched to a gene: 5. This CDR3 spans 15 amino acids. CDR1 is SGHTA and CDR2 is FQGNSA in the germline V gene. TCR beta CDR3 region amplification was performed from RNA transcripts. RT-PCR in the first round (using the HTBI primer set) targeted the TCR CDR3. TCRdb re-called the multiplex PCR reads with MiXCR, one entry per CDR3 protein. This sample has 700,000 to 850,000 distinct CDR3 sequences, with around a third found just once. It was 10 ml of fresh peripheral blood that supplied the PBMCs. The gene calls are TRBV7-2 and TRBJ2-7; 11 bases agree with TRBD1. The receptor's source is a woman aged 40 to 50 with Graves' hyperthyroidism. The sample consisted of blood. CDR3 nucleotides: TGTGCCAGCAGCTACCGGGGACAGGGGGACTACGAGCAGTACTTC. It translates to CASSYRGQGDYEQYF. Combining the CDR3 with reference TRBV7-2 and TRBJ2-7 gives the whole variable domain GAGVSQSPSNKVTEKGKDVELRCDPISGHTALYWYRQSLGQGLEFLIYFQGNSAPDKSGLPSDRFSAERTGGSVSTLTIQRTQQEDSAVYLCASSYRGQGDYEQYFGPGTRLTVT.